One sample yielded the 5 T cell receptor beta chains listed below, sequenced in a study of Tregs in tolerant kidney transplant recipients. TCRdb's table, derived via immunoSEQ multiplex PCR, lists solely in-frame clones and lacks some. Among about 240,000 clones listed, more than 65% were seen once. The sequenced material came from CD4+ T cells from blood. These receptors were taken from a human donor in good health.

The chain combines TRBV13 with TRBJ2-1, with D perhaps assigned TRBD1 or TRBD2 (5 bases each). V shed 3 bases and J shed 4 bases, with 19 bases lying between them. The CDR3 is 17 amino acids. Germline lookup yields CDR1 PRHDT and CDR2 FYEKMQ (reference sequence). The CDR3 protein is CASSLRVRAGGYNEQFF. CDR3 nucleotides: TGTGCCAGCAGCTTGAGGGTCAGGGCCGGCGGATACAATGAGCAGTTCTTC. Combining the CDR3 with reference TRBV13 and TRBJ2-1 gives the whole variable domain AAGVIQSPRHLIKEKRETATLKCYPIPRHDTVYWYQQGPGQDPQFLISFYEKMQSDKGSIPDRFSAQQFSDYHSELNMSSLELGDSALYFCASSLRVRAGGYNEQFFGPGTRLTVL.

This clone was seen only once. The rearrangement uses TRBV11-2 and TRBJ1-2; weak D call: TRBD1 (5 bases). From germline, CDR1 is SGHAT and CDR2 FQNNGV. Trimming removed 4 bases from V and 6 bases from J, with 12 bases in between. The CDR3 is 13 amino acids. The CDR3 loop is CASSSRQRNGYTF. In DNA, the CDR3 is TGTGCCAGCAGCTCCCGACAGAGAAATGGCTACACCTTC.

The V and J genes are TRBV11-2 and TRBJ2-5; D possibly corresponds to TRBD1 (5 bases). Germline V gene data show CDR1 as SGHAT and CDR2 as FQNNGV. The CDR3 sequence is 15 residues long. V was trimmed by 5 bases and J by 5 bases, leaving 18 bases between them. CDR3 coding DNA: TGTGCCAGCAGCCCTCAGTGGGCCAGGGCGGAGACCCAGTACTTC. This gives the protein CASSPQWARAETQYF.

This clone was recorded only once. The chain recombines TRBV13 with TRBJ2-7; the match to TRBD2 covers 11 bases. The junction had 13 bases not matched to a gene; V was cut back by 5 bases and J by 4 bases. This CDR3 has 17 amino acids. Germline CDR1 PRHDT, CDR2 FYEKMQ (reference sequence). As DNA, the CDR3 is TGTGCCAGCAGCCGTAGCGGGGGGGCCGAGGTGAATTACGAGCAGTACTTC. Protein product: CASSRSGGAEVNYEQYF.

The chain joins TRBV7-3 to TRBJ1-2; D gene uncertain. V was shortened by 5 bases and J by 8 bases, with 21 bases between the two germline ends. This CDR3 is built from 15 residues. CDR1 is SGHTA and CDR2 is FQGTGA in the germline V gene. DNA for the CDR3: TGTGCCAGCAGCCCCTCCCATCTCGATCTGAGGGGCTACACCTTC. This encodes CASSPSHLDLRGYTF.